The clone carrying this T cell receptor (beta chain) was detected once. The data were obtained in a study of CD8 T cells in Susac syndrome. Per the germline V gene, CDR1 is SGHAT and CDR2 is FQDESV (reference sequence). Trimming pared 4 bases from V and 2 bases from J, leaving 8 bases between. The CDR3 spans 13 residues. Random hexamers were used to reverse transcribe an amount of roughly 0.45 to 1 ug RNA. The CDR3 of TCR beta was amplified by immunoSEQ multiplex PCR across 54 Vbeta and 13 Jbeta. TCRdb redid the calling of the immunoSEQ multiplex PCR reads with MiXCR, one entry per CDR3 protein. The data hold about 250,000 distinct CDR3 sequences, with about 93% observed a single time.

This TCR came from a human donor with multiple sclerosis. The rearrangement uses TRBV11-1 and TRBJ1-2; TRBD1 might be the D (5 bases). Specimen: CD4+ T cells from PBMCs. CDR3 nucleotides: TGTGCCAGCAGCTACAGGAGAAACTATGGCTACACCTTC. Translation: CASSYRRNYGYTF.